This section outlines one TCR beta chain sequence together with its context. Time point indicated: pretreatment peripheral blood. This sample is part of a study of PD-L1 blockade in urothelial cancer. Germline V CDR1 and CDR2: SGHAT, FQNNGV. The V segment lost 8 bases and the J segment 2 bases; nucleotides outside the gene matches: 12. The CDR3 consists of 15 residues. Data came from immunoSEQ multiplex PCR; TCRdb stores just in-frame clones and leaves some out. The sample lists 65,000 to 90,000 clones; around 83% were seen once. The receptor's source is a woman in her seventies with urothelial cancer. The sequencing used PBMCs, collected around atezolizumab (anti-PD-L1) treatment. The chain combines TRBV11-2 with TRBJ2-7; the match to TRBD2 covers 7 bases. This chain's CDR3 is CASRGWLADPYEQYF. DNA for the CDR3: TGTGCCAGCCGGGGGTGGCTAGCGGATCCCTACGAGCAGTACTTC.